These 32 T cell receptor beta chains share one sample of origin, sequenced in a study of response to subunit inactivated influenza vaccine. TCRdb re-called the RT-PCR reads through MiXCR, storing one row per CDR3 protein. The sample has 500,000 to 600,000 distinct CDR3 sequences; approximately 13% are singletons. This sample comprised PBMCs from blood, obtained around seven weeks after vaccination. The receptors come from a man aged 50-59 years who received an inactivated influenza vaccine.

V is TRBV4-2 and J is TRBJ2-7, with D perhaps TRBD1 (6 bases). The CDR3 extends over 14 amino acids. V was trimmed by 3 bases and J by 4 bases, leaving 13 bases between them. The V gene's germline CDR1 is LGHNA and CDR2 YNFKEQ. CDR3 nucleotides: TGTGCCAGCAGCCAGGGACCGCAGGGGTACGAGCAGTACTTC. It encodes CASSQGPQGYEQYF.

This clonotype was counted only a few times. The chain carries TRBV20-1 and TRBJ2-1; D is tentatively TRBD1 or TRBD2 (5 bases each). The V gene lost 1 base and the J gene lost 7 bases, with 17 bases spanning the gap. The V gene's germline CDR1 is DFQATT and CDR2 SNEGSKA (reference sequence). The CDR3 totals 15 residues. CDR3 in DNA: TGCAGTGCTAGAGTCCCGGGACGTTTTACAAATGAGCAGTTCTTC. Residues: CSARVPGRFTNEQFF.

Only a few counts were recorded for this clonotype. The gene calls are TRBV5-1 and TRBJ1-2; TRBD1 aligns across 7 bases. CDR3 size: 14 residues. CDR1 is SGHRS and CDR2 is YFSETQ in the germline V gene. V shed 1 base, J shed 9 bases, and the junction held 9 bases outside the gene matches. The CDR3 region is CASSLNGQETSYTF. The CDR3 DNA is TGCGCCAGCAGCTTGAATGGACAGGAGACTAGCTACACCTTC.

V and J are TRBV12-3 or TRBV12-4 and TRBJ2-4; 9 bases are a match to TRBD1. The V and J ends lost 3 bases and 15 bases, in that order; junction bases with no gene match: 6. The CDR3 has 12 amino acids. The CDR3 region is CASSLSEGQGYF. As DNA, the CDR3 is TGTGCCAGCAGTTTGAGTGAGGGACAGGGGTACTTC.

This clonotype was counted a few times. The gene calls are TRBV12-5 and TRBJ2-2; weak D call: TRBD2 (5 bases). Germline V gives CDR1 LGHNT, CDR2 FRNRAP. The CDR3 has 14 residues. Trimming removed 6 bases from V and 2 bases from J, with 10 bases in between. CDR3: CASGLSVNTGELFF. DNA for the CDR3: TGTGCTAGTGGCCTTAGCGTAAACACCGGGGAGCTGTTTTTT.

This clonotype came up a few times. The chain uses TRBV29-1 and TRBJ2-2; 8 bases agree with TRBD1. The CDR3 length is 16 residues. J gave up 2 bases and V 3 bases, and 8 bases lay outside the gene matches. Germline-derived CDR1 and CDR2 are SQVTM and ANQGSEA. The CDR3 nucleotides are TGCAGCGTTGAGCGGCGTGACAGGGGAAACACCGGGGAGCTGTTTTTT. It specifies CSVERRDRGNTGELFF.

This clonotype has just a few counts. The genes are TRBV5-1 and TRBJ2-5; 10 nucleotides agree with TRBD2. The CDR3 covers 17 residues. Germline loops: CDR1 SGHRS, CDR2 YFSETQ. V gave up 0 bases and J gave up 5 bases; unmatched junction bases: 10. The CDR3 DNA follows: TGCGCCAGCAGCTTGGTACTAGCGGGATTCGGGCAGGAGACCCAGTACTTC. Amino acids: CASSLVLAGFGQETQYF.

The CDR3 region has the DNA TGCGCCAGCAGCCCGGACTACACGGTCACTCAAGAGACCCAGTACTTC. Amino acids: CASSPDYTVTQETQYF. The chain uses TRBV4-3 and TRBJ2-5; a possible D gene is TRBD2 (6 bases). The V and J ends lost 4 bases and 2 bases respectively, with 17 bases between them. The germline CDR1 and CDR2 sequences are LGHNA and YSLEER. The CDR3 sequence is 16 residues long.

CDR3 amino acids: CATSDAPGQSLTDTQYF. DNA of the CDR3: TGTGCCACCAGTGATGCACCGGGACAATCACTCACAGATACGCAGTATTTT. V is TRBV24-1 and J is TRBJ2-3; TRBD1 might be the D (6 bases). The V gene lost 3 bases and the J gene lost 2 bases, with 17 bases spanning the gap. Germline assignment: CDR1 KGHDR and CDR2 SFDVKD. CDR3 size: 17 residues.

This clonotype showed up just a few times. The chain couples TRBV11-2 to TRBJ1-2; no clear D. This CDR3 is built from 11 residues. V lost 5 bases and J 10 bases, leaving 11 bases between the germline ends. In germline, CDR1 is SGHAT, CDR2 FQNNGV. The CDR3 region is CASSATLDYTF. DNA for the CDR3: TGTGCCAGCAGCGCAACCTTGGACTACACCTTC.

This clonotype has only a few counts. CDR3 bases: TGTGCCAGCAGCCAAGGGTTGTTTCAGTACTTC. It specifies CASSQGLFQYF. This rearrangement joins TRBV3-1 to TRBJ2-4; D remains ambiguous. Between the trimmed V and J ends, which lost 1 base and 11 bases, there was a span of 6 bases. The CDR3 is 11 residues long. Looked up from germline, CDR1 is LGHDT and CDR2 is YNNKEL (reference sequence).

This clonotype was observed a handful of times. CDR3 in amino acids: CSAARGRIADTQYF. In DNA, the CDR3 is TGCAGTGCTGCACGGGGTAGGATCGCAGATACGCAGTATTTT. The chain has TRBV20-1 and TRBJ2-3; weak D call: TRBD2 (5 bases). The CDR3 has 14 residues. The V end lost 5 bases, the J end lost 4 bases, and 16 bases lay between the germline ends. Germline V gene data show CDR1 as DFQATT and CDR2 as SNEGSKA (reference sequence).

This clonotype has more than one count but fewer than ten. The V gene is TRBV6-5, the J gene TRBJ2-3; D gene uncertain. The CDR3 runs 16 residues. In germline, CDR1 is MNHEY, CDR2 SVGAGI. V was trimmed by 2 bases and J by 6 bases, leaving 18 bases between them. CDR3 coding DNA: TGTGCCAGCAGTTACGGCGCCGGGTTAAGTTCGGATACGCAGTATTTT. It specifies CASSYGAGLSSDTQYF.

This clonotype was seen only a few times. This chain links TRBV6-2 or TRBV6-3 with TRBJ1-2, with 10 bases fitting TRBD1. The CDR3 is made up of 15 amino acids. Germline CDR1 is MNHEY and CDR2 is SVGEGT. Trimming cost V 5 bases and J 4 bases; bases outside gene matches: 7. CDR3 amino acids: CASSDTGTGVYGYTF. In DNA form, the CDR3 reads TGTGCCAGCAGTGACACCGGGACAGGGGTCTATGGCTACACCTTC.

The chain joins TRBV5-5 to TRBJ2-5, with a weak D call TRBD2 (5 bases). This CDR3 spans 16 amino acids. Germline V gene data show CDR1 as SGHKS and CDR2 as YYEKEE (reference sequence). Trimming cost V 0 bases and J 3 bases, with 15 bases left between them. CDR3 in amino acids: CASSLETAGAEETQYF. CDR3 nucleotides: TGTGCCAGCAGCTTGGAGACGGCGGGCGCAGAAGAGACCCAGTACTTC.

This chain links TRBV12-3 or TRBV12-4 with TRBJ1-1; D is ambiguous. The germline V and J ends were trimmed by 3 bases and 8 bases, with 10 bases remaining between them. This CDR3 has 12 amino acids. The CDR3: CASSFNRAEAFF. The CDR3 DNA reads TGTGCCAGCAGTTTCAACAGAGCCGAAGCTTTCTTT.

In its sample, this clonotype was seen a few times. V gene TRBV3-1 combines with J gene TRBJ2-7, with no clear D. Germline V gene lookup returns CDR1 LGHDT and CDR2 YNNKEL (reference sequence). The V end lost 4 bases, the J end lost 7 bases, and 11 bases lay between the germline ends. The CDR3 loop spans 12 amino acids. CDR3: CASSLGIGEQYF. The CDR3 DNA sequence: TGTGCCAGCAGCCTGGGGATCGGAGAGCAGTACTTC.

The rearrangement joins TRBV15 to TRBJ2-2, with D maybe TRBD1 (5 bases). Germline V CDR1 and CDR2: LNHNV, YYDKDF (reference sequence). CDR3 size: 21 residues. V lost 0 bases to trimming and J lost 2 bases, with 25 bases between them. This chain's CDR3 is CATSRDRRGQGLGTNTGELFF. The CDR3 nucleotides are TGTGCCACCAGCAGAGATCGCCGAGGACAAGGATTGGGAACTAACACCGGGGAGCTGTTTTTT.

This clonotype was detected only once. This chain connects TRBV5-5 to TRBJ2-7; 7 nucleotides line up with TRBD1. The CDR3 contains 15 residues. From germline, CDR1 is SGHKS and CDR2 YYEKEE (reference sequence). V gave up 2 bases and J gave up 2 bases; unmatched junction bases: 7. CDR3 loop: CASSFWSDRAYEQYF. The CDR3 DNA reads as TGTGCCAGCAGCTTTTGGTCTGACAGGGCCTACGAGCAGTACTTC.

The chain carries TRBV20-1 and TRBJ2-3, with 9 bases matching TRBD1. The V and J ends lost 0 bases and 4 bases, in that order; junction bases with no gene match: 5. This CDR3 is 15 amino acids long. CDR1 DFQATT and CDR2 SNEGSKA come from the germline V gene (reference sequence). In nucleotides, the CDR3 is TGCAGTGCTAGAGATCCGCGACAGGGGGCAGATACGCAGTATTTT. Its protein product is CSARDPRQGADTQYF.

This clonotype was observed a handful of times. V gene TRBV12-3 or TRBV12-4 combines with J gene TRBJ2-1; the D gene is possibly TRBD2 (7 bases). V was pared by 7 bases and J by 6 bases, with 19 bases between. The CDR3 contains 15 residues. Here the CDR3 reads CASTAGRGAANEQFF. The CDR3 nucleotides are TGTGCCAGCACCGCCGGTCGGGGGGCTGCCAATGAGCAGTTCTTC.

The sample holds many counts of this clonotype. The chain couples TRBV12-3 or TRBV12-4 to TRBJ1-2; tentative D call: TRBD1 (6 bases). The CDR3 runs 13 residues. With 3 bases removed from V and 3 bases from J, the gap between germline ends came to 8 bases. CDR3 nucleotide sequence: TGTGCCAGCAGTTTCACAGGGTACTATGGCTACACCTTC. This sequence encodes CASSFTGYYGYTF.

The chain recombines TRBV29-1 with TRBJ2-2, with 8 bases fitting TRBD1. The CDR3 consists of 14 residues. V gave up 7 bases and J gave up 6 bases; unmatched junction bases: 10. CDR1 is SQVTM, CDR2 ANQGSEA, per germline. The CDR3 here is CSAKQGDYAGELFF. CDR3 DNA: TGCAGCGCCAAACAGGGGGATTACGCCGGGGAGCTGTTTTTT.

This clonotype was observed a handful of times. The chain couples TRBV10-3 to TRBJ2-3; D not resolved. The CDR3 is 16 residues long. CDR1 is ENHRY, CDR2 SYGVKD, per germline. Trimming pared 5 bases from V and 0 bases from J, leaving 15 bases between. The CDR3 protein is CAISTRAGISTDTQYF. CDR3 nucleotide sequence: TGTGCCATCAGTACACGGGCAGGAATAAGCACAGATACGCAGTATTTT.

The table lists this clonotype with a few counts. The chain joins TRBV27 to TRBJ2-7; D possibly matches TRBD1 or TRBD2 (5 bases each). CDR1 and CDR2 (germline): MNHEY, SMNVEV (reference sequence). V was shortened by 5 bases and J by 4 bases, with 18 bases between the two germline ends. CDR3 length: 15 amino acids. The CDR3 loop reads CASSPYRTSGYEQYF. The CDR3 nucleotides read TGTGCCAGCAGTCCTTACCGGACATCGGGGTACGAGCAGTACTTC.

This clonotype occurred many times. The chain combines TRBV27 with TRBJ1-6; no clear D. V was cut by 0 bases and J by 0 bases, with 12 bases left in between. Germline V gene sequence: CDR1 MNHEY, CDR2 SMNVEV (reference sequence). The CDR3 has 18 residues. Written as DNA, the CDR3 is TGTGCCAGCAGTTTATCTGTCGGAATAAGCTCCTATAATTCACCCCTCCACTTT. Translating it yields CASSLSVGISSYNSPLHF.

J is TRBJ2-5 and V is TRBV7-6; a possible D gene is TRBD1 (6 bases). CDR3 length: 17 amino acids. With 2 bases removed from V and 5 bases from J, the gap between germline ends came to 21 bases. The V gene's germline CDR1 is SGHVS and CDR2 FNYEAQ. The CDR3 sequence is CASSLSPLPGQGETQYF. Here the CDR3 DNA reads TGTGCCAGCAGCTTAAGCCCTCTCCCGGGACAAGGGGAGACCCAGTACTTC.

The CDR3 is CASSEWDSQETQYF. The CDR3 DNA sequence: TGTGCCAGCAGTGAGTGGGACTCTCAAGAGACCCAGTACTTC. The chain employs TRBV25-1 and TRBJ2-5, with D perhaps matching TRBD2 (6 bases). The germline V gene has CDR1 MGHDK and CDR2 SYGVNS. The CDR3 loop spans 14 amino acids. Deletions cut 3 bases from V and 2 bases from J, with 10 bases between.

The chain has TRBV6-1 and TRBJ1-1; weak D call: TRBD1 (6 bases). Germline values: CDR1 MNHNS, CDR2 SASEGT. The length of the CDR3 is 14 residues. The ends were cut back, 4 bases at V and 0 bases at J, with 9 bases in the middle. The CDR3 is CASSVGGMNTEAFF. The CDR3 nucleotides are TGTGCCAGCAGTGTCGGGGGCATGAACACTGAAGCTTTCTTT.

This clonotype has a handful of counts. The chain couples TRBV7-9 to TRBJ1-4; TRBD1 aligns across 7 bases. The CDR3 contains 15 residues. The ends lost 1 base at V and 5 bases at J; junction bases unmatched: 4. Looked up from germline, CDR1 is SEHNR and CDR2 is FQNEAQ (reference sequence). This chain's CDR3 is CASSLGTGLNEKLFF. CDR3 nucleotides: TGTGCCAGCAGCTTAGGGACAGGATTGAATGAAAAACTGTTTTTT.

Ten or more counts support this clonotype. As DNA, the CDR3 is TGCAGTGCTAGAGGACTAGCGGGGAGGAATGAGCAGTTCTTC. This encodes CSARGLAGRNEQFF. This chain links TRBV20-1 with TRBJ2-1, with 11 bases that match TRBD2. The ends lost 1 base at V and 7 bases at J; junction bases unmatched: 3. Germline loops: CDR1 DFQATT, CDR2 SNEGSKA (reference sequence). This CDR3 contains 14 residues.

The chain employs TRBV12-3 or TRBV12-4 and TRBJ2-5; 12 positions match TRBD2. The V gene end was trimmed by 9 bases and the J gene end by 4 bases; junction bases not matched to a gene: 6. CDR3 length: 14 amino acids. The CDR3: CASKLAGGPETQYF. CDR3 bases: TGTGCCAGTAAGCTAGCGGGGGGGCCAGAGACCCAGTACTTC.